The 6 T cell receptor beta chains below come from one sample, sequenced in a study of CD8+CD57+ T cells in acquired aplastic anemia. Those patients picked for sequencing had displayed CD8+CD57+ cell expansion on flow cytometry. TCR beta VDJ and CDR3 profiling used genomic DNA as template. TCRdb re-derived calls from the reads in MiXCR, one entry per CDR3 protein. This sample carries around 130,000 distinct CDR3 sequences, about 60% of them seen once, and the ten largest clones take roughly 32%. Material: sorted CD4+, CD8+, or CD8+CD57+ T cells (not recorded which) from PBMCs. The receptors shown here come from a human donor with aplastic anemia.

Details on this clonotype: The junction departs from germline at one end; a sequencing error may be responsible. CDR3 in DNA: TGTGCCAGCAGCCAATCGGCGAGCTACAGTGAGCAGTTCTTC. Its translation: CASSQSASYSEQFF. The V and J genes are TRBV7-6 and TRBJ2-1; D is uncertain. The CDR3 length is 14 residues. Per the germline V gene, CDR1 is SGHVS and CDR2 is FNYEAQ.

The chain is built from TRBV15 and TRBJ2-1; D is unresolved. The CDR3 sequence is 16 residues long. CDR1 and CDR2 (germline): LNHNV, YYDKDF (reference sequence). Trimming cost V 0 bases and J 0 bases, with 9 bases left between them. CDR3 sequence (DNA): TGTGCCACCAGCAGAGATGCGTGGATCTCCTACAATGAGCAGTTCTTC. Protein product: CATSRDAWISYNEQFF.

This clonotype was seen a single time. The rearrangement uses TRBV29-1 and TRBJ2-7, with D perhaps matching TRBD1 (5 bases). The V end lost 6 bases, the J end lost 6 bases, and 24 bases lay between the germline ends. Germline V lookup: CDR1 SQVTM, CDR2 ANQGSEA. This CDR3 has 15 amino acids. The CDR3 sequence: CSVPGASLEAGEQYF. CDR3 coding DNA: TGCAGCGTACCTGGGGCCTCTCTGGAAGCAGGCGAGCAGTACTTC.

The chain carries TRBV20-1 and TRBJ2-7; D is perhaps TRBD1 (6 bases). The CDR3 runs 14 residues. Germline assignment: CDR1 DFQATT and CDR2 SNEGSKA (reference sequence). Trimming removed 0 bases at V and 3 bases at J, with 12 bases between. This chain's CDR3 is CSARDGGAGYEQYF. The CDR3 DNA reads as TGCAGTGCTAGAGATGGGGGCGCCGGCTACGAGCAGTACTTC.

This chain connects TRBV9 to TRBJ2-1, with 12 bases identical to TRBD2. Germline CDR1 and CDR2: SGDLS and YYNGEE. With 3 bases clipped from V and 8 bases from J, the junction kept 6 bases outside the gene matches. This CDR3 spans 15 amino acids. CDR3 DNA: TGTGCCAGCAGCGCCGGACTAGCGGGAAGGGATGAGCAGTTCTTC. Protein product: CASSAGLAGRDEQFF.

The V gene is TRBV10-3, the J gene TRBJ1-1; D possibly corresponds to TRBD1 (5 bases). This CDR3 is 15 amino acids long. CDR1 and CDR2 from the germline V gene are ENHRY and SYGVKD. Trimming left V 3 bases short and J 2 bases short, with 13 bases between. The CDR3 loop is CAISDPLGRNTEAFF. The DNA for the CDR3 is TGTGCCATCAGTGACCCTTTGGGGCGTAACACTGAAGCTTTCTTT.